The 26 T cell receptor beta chains reported below all come from one sample, sequenced in a study of T cell responses to AZD1222 COVID-19 vaccine. Produced via immunoSEQ multiplex PCR; TCRdb's table is partial and in-frame only. The repertoire holds about 130,000 clones, with roughly 85% as singletons. Specimen: peripheral blood, collected 28 days after the second dose of the MenACWY control vaccine. These receptors were taken from an adult who received the MenACWY meningococcal vaccine as a control.

The count of this clone is one. The chain has TRBV7-8 and TRBJ2-1; 8 positions agree with TRBD2. Germline lookup yields CDR1 SGHVS and CDR2 FQNEAQ. This CDR3 has 15 amino acids. V was pared by 9 bases and J by 6 bases, with 13 bases of the junction left unmatched. CDR3 in amino acids: CASRGSGGLVNEQFF. The CDR3 nucleotides are TGTGCCAGTCGGGGCAGCGGGGGTTTGGTCAATGAGCAGTTCTTC.

V gene TRBV24-1 combines with J gene TRBJ2-2; 9 bases fit TRBD1. Germline lookup yields CDR1 KGHDR and CDR2 SFDVKD. V lost 8 bases and J lost 7; bases outside the gene matches: 7. The CDR3 has 14 amino acids. The CDR3, as DNA: TGTGCCACCACCGCCCGGACAGGGGACGGGGAGCTGTTTTTT. Protein: CATTARTGDGELFF.

The chain recombines TRBV24-1 with TRBJ2-4; 11 bases match TRBD1. J lost 3 bases, V lost 4 bases, and 7 bases had no gene match. The CDR3 is 17 residues long. Per the germline V gene, CDR1 is KGHDR and CDR2 is SFDVKD. CDR3 loop: CATSEGGQGEVKNIQYF. CDR3 coding DNA: TGTGCCACCAGTGAGGGGGGACAGGGGGAGGTCAAAAACATTCAGTACTTC.

This clone has only a few counts. The sample contains more than one DNA sequence encoding this CDR3. The CDR3 DNA sequence: TGTGCCAGCAGCCCGGGGTCTAACTATGGCTACACCTTC. This codes for CASSPGSNYGYTF. The rearrangement joins TRBV6-5 to TRBJ1-2; D gene unclear. CDR1 MNHEY and CDR2 SVGAGI come from the germline V gene. This CDR3 comprises 13 residues. Trimming cost V 6 bases and J 0 bases, with 8 bases left between them.

This clone was detected a few times. One junction end does not reproduce the germline sequence, and a read error may be involved. J is TRBJ2-2 and V is TRBV5-1, with D tentatively TRBD1 (5 bases). Germline V gene data show CDR1 as SGHRS and CDR2 as YFSETQ. The CDR3 length is 16 residues. CDR3 sequence reads: CASTLDGGQNTGELFF. DNA of the CDR3: TGCGCCAGCACCTTGGATGGTGGACAGAACACCGGGGAGCTGTTTTTT.

The chain couples TRBV25-1 to TRBJ1-4; D unresolved. Per germline, CDR1 MGHDK and CDR2 SYGVNS. V lost 1 base and J lost 10, with 16 bases in between. The CDR3 extends over 15 amino acids. The CDR3 DNA reads as TGTGCCAGCAGTGAATCGGGAGGTCTCGGAGGAAAACTGTTTTTT. It yields the protein CASSESGGLGGKLFF.

The chain couples TRBV27 to TRBJ2-7; 10 nucleotides align to TRBD1. This CDR3 comprises 14 residues. The ends lost 3 bases at V and 4 bases at J; junction bases unmatched: 3. Germline V lookup: CDR1 MNHEY, CDR2 SMNVEV (reference sequence). CDR3 in DNA: TGTGCCAGCAGTTTCGCGGGACAGGGGTACGAGCAGTACTTC. This encodes CASSFAGQGYEQYF.

This sequence joins TRBV4-2 and TRBJ2-7; no clear D gene. The CDR3 is 14 residues long. V lost 1 base, J lost 2 bases, and 9 bases lay in between. Germline assignment: CDR1 LGHNA and CDR2 YNFKEQ. In nucleotides, the CDR3 is TGTGCCAGCAGCCAAGGGGATGTAGCCTACGAGCAGTACTTC. This encodes CASSQGDVAYEQYF.

The V gene is TRBV18, the J gene TRBJ1-1; TRBD1 aligns across 8 bases. The CDR3 runs 14 residues. Trimming cost V 3 bases and J 7 bases; bases outside gene matches: 7. Germline V gene lookup returns CDR1 KGHSH and CDR2 LQKENI. CDR3: CASSPSRQGYEAFF. The CDR3 DNA sequence: TGTGCCAGCTCACCCTCCAGACAGGGGTATGAAGCTTTCTTT.

The chain joins TRBV11-2 to TRBJ2-1; D not resolved. The CDR3 contains 11 residues. Trimming removed 5 bases from V and 7 bases from J, with 6 bases in between. The germline gives CDR1 SGHAT, CDR2 FQNNGV. CDR3 region: CASSPLNEQFF. For the CDR3, the DNA is TGTGCCAGCAGCCCCTTAAATGAGCAGTTCTTC. Full variable domain (outside the CDR3, taken from reference TRBV11-2 and TRBJ2-1): EAGVAQSPRYKIIEKRQSVAFWCNPISGHATLYWYQQILGQGPKLLIQFQNNGVVDDSQLPKDRFSAERLKGVDSTLKIQPAKLEDSAVYLCASSPLNEQFFGPGTRLTVL.

The chain carries TRBV15 and TRBJ2-3, with D maybe TRBD2 (5 bases). Germline loops: CDR1 LNHNV, CDR2 YYDKDF (reference sequence). With 8 bases removed from V and 4 bases from J, the gap between germline ends came to 13 bases. The CDR3 is 13 residues long. In DNA, the CDR3 is TGTGCCACCGGCGGAGGAAATGCAGATACGCAGTATTTT. It is translated as CATGGGNADTQYF.

This rearrangement joins TRBV6-1 to TRBJ2-3; 9 positions agree with TRBD2. The length of the CDR3 is 11 residues. V lost 6 bases and J lost 14; bases outside the gene matches: 6. The germline CDR1 and CDR2 sequences are MNHNS and SASEGT. DNA of the CDR3: TGTGCCAGCAGCGCTAGCGGGGTACCGTATTTT. It translates to CASSASGVPYF.

This clone was recorded only once. This rearrangement joins TRBV19 to TRBJ1-5; D is undetermined. The CDR3 is 17 residues long. Germline V gene data show CDR1 as LNHDA and CDR2 as SQIVND (reference sequence). V was shortened by 3 bases and J by 1 base, with 16 bases between the two germline ends. CDR3 sequence: CASSISDRLISNQPQHF. CDR3 bases: TGTGCCAGTAGTATCTCTGACCGCCTTATAAGCAATCAGCCCCAGCATTTT.

The chain uses TRBV5-1 and TRBJ1-2; D not resolved. Trimming cost V 1 base and J 2 bases, with 9 bases left between them. The CDR3 has 14 residues. Germline V gene lookup returns CDR1 SGHRS and CDR2 YFSETQ. The DNA for the CDR3 is TGCGCCAGCAGCTTGCGGTCGGCAAACTATGGCTACACCTTC. Its translation: CASSLRSANYGYTF.

The chain combines TRBV19 with TRBJ1-4, with unresolved D. With 7 bases removed from V and 0 bases from J, the gap between germline ends came to 6 bases. From germline, CDR1 is LNHDA and CDR2 SQIVND (reference sequence). The CDR3 consists of 13 residues. CDR3 sequence reads: CASTTTTNEKLFF. The CDR3 DNA reads TGTGCCAGTACGACAACAACTAATGAAAAACTGTTTTTT.

This sequence joins TRBV25-1 and TRBJ2-1; 11 positions match TRBD2. V lost 7 bases, J lost 2 bases, and 7 bases stayed unmatched. The CDR3 consists of 16 residues. Germline V gene lookup returns CDR1 MGHDK and CDR2 SYGVNS. This chain's CDR3 is CASTSTSGSPYNEQFF. The CDR3 DNA reads TGTGCCAGCACCTCCACTAGCGGGAGTCCCTACAATGAGCAGTTCTTC.

The chain joins TRBV6-6 to TRBJ1-5; D unresolved. Germline CDR1 reads MNHNY; CDR2 reads SVGAGI (reference sequence). V lost 11 bases to trimming and J lost 2 bases, with 19 bases between them. The CDR3 runs 15 residues. The CDR3 sequence is CAAREREEGNQPQHF. The CDR3 bases are TGTGCCGCCAGAGAGAGGGAGGAGGGCAATCAGCCCCAGCATTTT.

The chain joins TRBV18 to TRBJ2-3; TRBD2 matches at 16 bases. V trimming: 4 bases; J trimming: 5 bases; junction bases outside the gene matches: 6. The CDR3 extends over 17 amino acids. CDR1 is KGHSH and CDR2 is LQKENI in the germline V gene. DNA for the CDR3: TGTGCCAGCTCACTCGGGACTAGCGGGGGGGCCGGAGATACGCAGTATTTT. It encodes CASSLGTSGGAGDTQYF.

The V gene is TRBV6-6, the J gene TRBJ2-3; D possibly corresponds to TRBD1 (5 bases). CDR3 size: 15 residues. The V gene's germline CDR1 is MNHNY and CDR2 SVGAGI (reference sequence). Trimming removed 7 bases from V and 1 base from J, with 15 bases in between. The CDR3 region is CASMRRGGGTDTQYF. CDR3 nucleotide sequence: TGTGCCAGCATGAGAAGGGGTGGAGGCACAGATACGCAGTATTTT.

The V and J genes are TRBV5-1 and TRBJ1-2, with D possibly matching TRBD1 (5 bases). CDR1 is SGHRS, CDR2 YFSETQ, per germline. The V end was cut by 4 bases, the J end by 4 bases, with 14 bases between. The CDR3 consists of 14 residues. The CDR3: CASSVTGRGYGYTF. In DNA, the CDR3 is TGCGCCAGCAGCGTTACAGGAAGAGGCTATGGCTACACCTTC.

The chain has TRBV19 and TRBJ2-3; D call uncertain. The CDR3 extends over 15 amino acids. V was cut by 4 bases and J by 2 bases, with 13 bases left in between. Germline V lookup: CDR1 LNHDA, CDR2 SQIVND (reference sequence). The chain's CDR3 is CASSKGSADTDTQYF. In DNA, the CDR3 is TGTGCCAGTAGTAAAGGTTCGGCCGACACAGATACGCAGTATTTT.

V is TRBV30 and J is TRBJ1-4; 8 bases match TRBD1. This CDR3 contains 14 residues. Germline lookup yields CDR1 GTSNPN and CDR2 SVGIG (reference sequence). J lost 5 bases, V lost 3 bases, and 5 bases had no gene match. CDR3 residues: CAWRTQGANEKLFF. CDR3 DNA: TGTGCCTGGAGGACCCAGGGGGCGAATGAAAAACTGTTTTTT.

The gene calls are TRBV5-1 and TRBJ1-3; the D gene is possibly TRBD1 (5 bases). V lost 2 bases and J 8 bases, leaving 14 bases between the germline ends. CDR3 length: 14 residues. In germline, CDR1 is SGHRS, CDR2 YFSETQ. The CDR3 sequence: CASSFGAFEDTIYF. CDR3 nucleotide sequence: TGCGCCAGCAGCTTCGGGGCCTTCGAAGACACCATATATTTT.

The CDR3 reads CASSSGQNNEQFF. Here the CDR3 DNA reads TGCGCCAGCAGCTCGGGACAGAACAATGAGCAGTTCTTC. The chain employs TRBV5-1 and TRBJ2-1; 7 bases agree with TRBD1. The V and J ends lost 3 bases and 5 bases, in that order; junction bases with no gene match: 2. The CDR3 consists of 13 residues. Germline V gives CDR1 SGHRS, CDR2 YFSETQ.

This chain uses TRBV18 with TRBJ2-5; 7 nucleotides line up with TRBD1. This CDR3 is 15 amino acids long. V was pared by 2 bases and J by 3 bases, with 6 bases of the junction left unmatched. Germline CDR1 is KGHSH and CDR2 is LQKENI. CDR3 residues: CASSPKGAREETQYF. The CDR3 DNA reads as TGTGCCAGCTCACCAAAGGGGGCGCGAGAAGAGACCCAGTACTTC.

The J gene is TRBJ2-3, the V gene TRBV11-2; D is perhaps TRBD1 (5 bases). The CDR3 consists of 14 residues. The germline CDR1 and CDR2 sequences are SGHAT and FQNNGV. V shed 0 bases and J shed 3 bases, with 7 bases lying between them. CDR3 in amino acids: CASSLDRATDTQYF. The CDR3 bases are TGTGCCAGCAGCTTAGACAGGGCGACAGATACGCAGTATTTT.